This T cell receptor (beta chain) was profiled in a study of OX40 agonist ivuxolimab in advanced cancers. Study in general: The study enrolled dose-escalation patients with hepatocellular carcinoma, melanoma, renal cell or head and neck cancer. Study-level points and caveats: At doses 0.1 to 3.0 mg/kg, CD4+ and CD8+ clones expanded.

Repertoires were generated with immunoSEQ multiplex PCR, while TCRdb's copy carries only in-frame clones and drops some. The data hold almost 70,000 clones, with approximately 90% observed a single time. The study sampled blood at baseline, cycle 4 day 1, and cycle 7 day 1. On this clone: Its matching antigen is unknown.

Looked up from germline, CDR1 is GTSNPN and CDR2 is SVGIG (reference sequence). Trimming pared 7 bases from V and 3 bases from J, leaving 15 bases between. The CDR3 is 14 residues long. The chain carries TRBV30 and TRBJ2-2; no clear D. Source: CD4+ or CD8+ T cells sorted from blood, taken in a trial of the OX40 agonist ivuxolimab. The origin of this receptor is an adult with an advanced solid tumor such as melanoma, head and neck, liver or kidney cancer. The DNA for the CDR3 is TGTGCCTTGGGTCGCCGGTCGGACACCGGGGAGCTGTTTTTT. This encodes CALGRRSDTGELFF.